These 14 T cell receptor beta chains were all obtained from the same sample, sequenced in a study of blood T cell repertoires in COVID-19. This table comes from immunoSEQ multiplex PCR, and its TCRdb copy is limited to in-frame clones, with some not included. The table shows a few hundred thousand clones, with around 88% occurring only once. The specimen sequenced was peripheral blood. The receptors derive from a woman aged 25 to 39 who had recovered from COVID-19.

The rearrangement joins TRBV27 to TRBJ2-7, with TRBD1 identical over 7 bases. CDR1 MNHEY and CDR2 SMNVEV come from the germline V gene (reference sequence). J gave up 3 bases and V 6 bases, and 8 bases lay outside the gene matches. The CDR3 has 14 residues. The CDR3 DNA sequence: TGTGCCAGCAGGCCGGACAGGAGATTCTACGAGCAGTACTTC. This encodes CASRPDRRFYEQYF.

Regarding this clone: This same CDR3 is encoded by further DNA sequences in the sample. The chain couples TRBV11-3 to TRBJ2-3; 14 bases match TRBD2. Germline lookup yields CDR1 SGHNT and CDR2 YENEEA. This CDR3 contains 16 residues. Trimming at V came to 3 bases and at J to 1 base, leaving 0 bases not matched to a gene. The CDR3 coding sequence is TGTGCCAGCAGCTTGGGACTAGCGGGGGGCACAGATACGCAGTATTTT. Protein: CASSLGLAGGTDTQYF.

The V gene is TRBV6-5, the J gene TRBJ1-3; D remains unclear. CDR3 length: 14 amino acids. Trimming took 0 bases from V and 3 from J, leaving 6 bases between them. Per germline, CDR1 MNHEY and CDR2 SVGAGI. The CDR3 DNA reads as TGTGCCAGCAGTTACTCGAGGGTTGGAAACACCATATATTTT. It translates to CASSYSRVGNTIYF.

DNA of the CDR3: TGTGCCAGCAGTACCAAACCGACGGACTCCCTCCACTTT. This translates into CASSTKPTDSLHF. This chain links TRBV28 with TRBJ1-6; D unclear. Trimming cost V 5 bases and J 14 bases, with 16 bases left between them. This CDR3 is 13 amino acids long. The germline CDR1 and CDR2 sequences are MDHEN and SYDVKM.

The genes are TRBV7-9 and TRBJ2-7; TRBD1 aligns across 9 bases. J was trimmed by 4 bases and V by 6 bases; bases with no gene match: 10. The CDR3 has 15 residues. Germline-derived CDR1 and CDR2 are SEHNR and FQNEAQ (reference sequence). In DNA form, the CDR3 reads TGTGCCAGCAGGCCGGGGACAGGGAGTATATACGAGCAGTACTTC. Translating it yields CASRPGTGSIYEQYF.

The V and J genes are TRBV11-2 and TRBJ1-2; TRBD1 agrees at 10 bases. Per germline, CDR1 SGHAT and CDR2 FQNNGV. The CDR3 has 14 residues. V shed 3 bases and J 4 bases; nucleotides not matched to a gene: 2. CDR3 DNA: TGTGCCAGCAGCTTGACAGGGGGCGGCTATGGCTACACCTTC. Its translation is CASSLTGGGYGYTF.

This clone has more than one count but fewer than ten. The V and J genes are TRBV7-2 and TRBJ2-7; weak D call: TRBD2 (5 bases). V was clipped by 8 bases and J by 10 bases, with 15 bases between them. In germline, CDR1 is SGHTA, CDR2 FQGNSA. This CDR3 is 11 amino acids long. The CDR3 sequence is CASGLPGSQYF. The CDR3 DNA reads as TGTGCCAGCGGCCTACCGGGGAGCCAGTACTTC. Full variable domain (outside the CDR3, taken from reference TRBV7-2 and TRBJ2-7): GAGVSQSPSNKVTEKGKDVELRCDPISGHTALYWYRQSLGQGLEFLIYFQGNSAPDKSGLPSDRFSAERTGGSVSTLTIQRTQQEDSAVYLCASGLPGSQYFGPGTRLTVT.

The chain couples TRBV7-7 to TRBJ2-1; TRBD1 matches at 9 bases. Germline CDR1 reads SSHAT; CDR2 reads FNYEAQ (reference sequence). With 4 bases clipped from V and 5 bases from J, the junction kept 9 bases outside the gene matches. This CDR3 has 16 residues. The CDR3, as DNA: TGTGCCAGCAGCTCCCAGAAACAGGGGGCCCACAATGAGCAGTTCTTC. Translating it yields CASSSQKQGAHNEQFF.

This clone was recorded only once. This sequence joins TRBV6-5 and TRBJ1-4; D might be TRBD1 (5 bases). V was cut by 1 base and J by 5 bases, with 11 bases left in between. The V gene's germline CDR1 is MNHEY and CDR2 SVGAGI. The CDR3 has 15 residues. DNA for the CDR3: TGTGCCAGCAGTTACTGGCCTAAGGGGAATGAAAAACTGTTTTTT. The encoded protein is CASSYWPKGNEKLFF.

The J gene is TRBJ1-5, the V gene TRBV6-2 or TRBV6-3; 7 nucleotides match TRBD1. This CDR3 comprises 17 residues. Germline V gene sequence: CDR1 MNHEY, CDR2 SVGEGT. J gave up 0 bases and V 4 bases, and 9 bases lay outside the gene matches. The CDR3 bases are TGTGCCAGCAGTTCCATCGACAGGGTCTATAGCAATCAGCCCCAGCATTTT. Translation gives CASSSIDRVYSNQPQHF.

The J gene is TRBJ1-2, the V gene TRBV5-6, with 7 bases fitting TRBD1. The germline gives CDR1 SGHDT, CDR2 YYEEEE. The CDR3 is 13 amino acids. The V and J ends lost 3 bases and 14 bases, in that order; junction bases with no gene match: 13. CDR3 nucleotide sequence: TGTGCCAGCAGCTCACTCCGACAGGGCTACCCTACCTTC. This sequence encodes CASSSLRQGYPTF.

The chain is built from TRBV28 and TRBJ1-4; TRBD1 matches at 9 bases. This CDR3 contains 15 residues. CDR1 is MDHEN and CDR2 is SYDVKM in the germline V gene. With 5 bases clipped from V and 8 bases from J, the junction kept 9 bases outside the gene matches. CDR3 sequence: CASSPRDRVEEKLFF. CDR3 DNA: TGTGCCAGCAGTCCCCGGGACAGGGTGGAGGAAAAACTGTTTTTT.

CDR3 loop: CASSLNGRTQAFF. The CDR3 DNA reads as TGTGCCAGCAGTTTAAATGGGCGTACTCAAGCTTTCTTT. V and J are TRBV12-3 or TRBV12-4 and TRBJ1-1; D gene ambiguous. The ends were cut back, 2 bases at V and 9 bases at J, with 13 bases in the middle. CDR3 length: 13 amino acids.

This chain connects TRBV4-1 to TRBJ1-6; 7 bases match TRBD1. V was clipped by 3 bases and J by 8 bases; unmatched bases: 10. Germline values: CDR1 MGHRA, CDR2 YSYEKL. The CDR3 is made up of 16 amino acids. Here the CDR3 reads CASSHYGDRVYSPLHF. The CDR3 nucleotides read TGCGCCAGCAGCCATTACGGTGACAGGGTGTATTCACCCCTCCACTTT.